This is a list of T cell receptor beta chains from one sample in a study of T-cell memory formation after mild COVID-19. TCRdb processed the 5' RACE reads anew with MiXCR; each CDR3 protein has one entry. The table lists over 55,000 distinct CDR3 sequences, 10% to 15% of them singletons. Sequences were obtained from PBMCs or a T cell subset sorted from them (not recorded which). The receptors were gathered from a man between 18 and 35 years old who had mild COVID-19 (a few samples of this study predate the infection). Cell type and time point are not known. CDR3s include the opening cysteine and the closing phenylalanine or tryptophan. The D gene is left open where the match is weak. Clone size is shown for a subset of rows, as once, few, many or a class of expanded clone.

TRBV20-1,.,TRBJ2-3,.,CSARDLGITDTQYF,TGCAGTGCTAGAGATCTGGGCATCACAGATACGCAGTATTTT
TRBV10-3,.,TRBJ2-5,.,CAISESTGRTQYF,TGTGCCATCAGTGAGTCTACGGGGAGGACCCAGTACTTC
TRBV7-9,.,TRBJ1-4,many,CASSRTDEKLFF,TGTGCCAGCAGCCGGACAGATGAAAAACTGTTTTTT
TRBV6-2/TRBV6-3,.,TRBJ2-7,many,CATSGHDTYEQYF,TGTGCCACCTCGGGACACGATACCTACGAGCAGTACTTC
TRBV5-1,TRBD2,TRBJ2-3,.,CASSQRTSSGGWTDTQYF,TGCGCCAGCAGCCAACGCACTTCTAGCGGGGGTTGGACAGATACGCAGTATTTT
TRBV9,.,TRBJ1-3,few,CASSPPAGNVDTIYF,TGTGCCAGCAGCCCCCCGGCGGGGAACGTGGACACCATATATTTT
TRBV12-3/TRBV12-4,.,TRBJ1-1,.,CASKLDPRSTEAFF,TGTGCCAGCAAACTAGACCCCCGGAGCACTGAAGCTTTCTTT
TRBV9,TRBD1,TRBJ1-4,once,CASSATGGREKLFF,TGTGCCAGCAGCGCGACAGGGGGTCGTGAAAAACTGTTTTTT
TRBV29-1,.,TRBJ1-1,.,CSGQGGGGAAFF,TGCAGCGGTCAAGGGGGGGGCGGGGCCGCTTTCTTT
TRBV11-3,.,TRBJ1-1,.,CASSRDIRRAFF,TGTGCCAGCAGTCGGGACATTAGGCGGGCTTTCTTT
TRBV3-1,.,TRBJ1-4,few,CASSHSGGEKLFF,TGTGCCAGCAGCCACTCTGGAGGCGAAAAACTGTTTTTT
TRBV24-1,TRBD1,TRBJ1-5,few,CATSDTGQGLNQPQHF,TGTGCCACCAGTGACACCGGACAGGGGCTCAATCAGCCCCAGCATTTT
TRBV30,.,TRBJ1-1,few,CAWDEGRTEAFF,TGTGCCTGGGATGAGGGTCGGACTGAAGCTTTCTTT
TRBV6-5,.,TRBJ2-1,many,CASTETSYNEQFF,TGTGCCAGCACGGAGACCTCCTACAATGAGCAGTTCTTC
TRBV6-4,TRBD1,TRBJ1-1,.,CACTTGDRTEAFF,TGTGCCTGTACGACAGGGGATCGAACTGAAGCTTTCTTT
TRBV7-8,TRBD1,TRBJ1-5,many,CASSPRDRSGYSNQPQHF,TGTGCCAGCAGCCCCAGGGACAGGAGTGGATATAGCAATCAGCCCCAGCATTTT
TRBV7-9,.,TRBJ2-4,.,CASSPPYILAKNIQYF,TGTGCCAGCAGCCCACCCTATATTCTAGCCAAAAACATTCAGTACTTC
TRBV29-1,.,TRBJ2-5,many,CSVVVGAGTQYF,TGCAGCGTTGTGGTGGGCGCAGGGACCCAGTACTTC
TRBV5-1,TRBD2,TRBJ2-3,many,CASRPGTRGFGQYF,TGCGCCAGCAGGCCCGGGACTAGGGGGTTCGGGCAGTATTTT
TRBV7-2,.,TRBJ1-5,many,CASSFWGGSNQPQHF,TGTGCCAGCAGCTTTTGGGGGGGGAGTAATCAGCCCCAGCATTTT
TRBV7-3,.,TRBJ2-1,.,CASSLTTWNEQFF,TGTGCCAGCAGCTTAACAACCTGGAATGAGCAGTTCTTC
TRBV12-3/TRBV12-4,.,TRBJ2-5,few,CASRTVGAFRTQYF,TGTGCCAGCAGAACGGTCGGCGCCTTCAGGACCCAGTACTTC
TRBV7-2,.,TRBJ2-3,few,CASSLERTSSSTDTQYF,TGTGCCAGCAGCCTCGAGAGGACCTCATCTAGCACAGATACGCAGTATTTT
TRBV5-6,.,TRBJ1-4,.,CASSLVRRDEKLFF,TGTGCCAGCAGCTTGGTACGAAGGGATGAAAAACTGTTTTTT
TRBV7-3,TRBD1,TRBJ2-3,.,CASSSQGAQDTQYF,TGTGCCAGCAGCTCACAGGGGGCGCAAGATACGCAGTATTTT
TRBV12-3/TRBV12-4,.,TRBJ1-4,.,CASTSSGGMSANEKLFF,TGTGCCAGCACTTCCTCCGGGGGGATGTCAGCTAATGAAAAACTGTTTTTT
TRBV25-1,.,TRBJ1-5,many,CASSESNRAIDNQPQHF,TGTGCCAGCAGTGAATCAAACAGGGCAATCGACAATCAGCCCCAGCATTTT
TRBV28,.,TRBJ1-6,.,CASSPAGSPLHF,TGTGCCAGCTCCCCCGCCGGTTCACCCCTCCACTTT